These T cell receptor beta chains were read from a single sample in a study of glioma-infiltrating T cells. Via MiXCR, TCRdb re-called the multiplex PCR reads, giving one row per CDR3 protein. The sample yields 110,000 or so distinct CDR3 sequences, under 30% seen once. Sequencing input: glioma tissue, nonneoplastic brain tissue, or PBMCs (not recorded which). These receptors were obtained from a human donor with low-grade glioma or glioblastoma, undergoing nonglioma brain surgery, or in good health (not recorded which). CDR3s include the opening cysteine and the closing phenylalanine or tryptophan. A D gene is named only where the DNA matches it firmly. A clone size is listed for some rows: how often the clone was seen (once, few, many), or a class if it is expanded.

j_gene	abundance	d_gene	v_gene	CDR3aa	CDR3nt
TRBJ1-2	NA	NA	TRBV20-1	CGSSPGYGYTF	TGCGGTTCCTCCCCCGGCTATGGCTACACCTTC
TRBJ2-5	NA	NA	TRBV5-1	CASSLQDTQYF	TGCGCCAGCAGCTTACAAGATACCCAGTACTTC
TRBJ1-1	many	NA	TRBV7-9	CASSFSPAEAFF	TGTGCCAGCAGCTTTTCGCCGGCTGAAGCTTTCTTT
TRBJ2-3	NA	NA	TRBV30	CAWSTTGSSDTQYF	TGTGCCTGGAGCACTACAGGGTCGTCAGATACGCAGTATTTT
TRBJ2-5	NA	TRBD1	TRBV19	CASSLDRGRETQYF	TGTGCCAGTAGTTTGGACAGGGGGCGAGAGACCCAGTACTTC
TRBJ2-3	many	TRBD2	TRBV10-1	CASSPGLASDTQYF	TGCGCCAGCAGTCCGGGACTAGCTTCAGATACGCAGTATTTT
TRBJ2-1	many	NA	TRBV7-9	CASSLAQVPNEQFF	TGTGCCAGCAGCTTAGCTCAGGTCCCGAATGAGCAGTTCTTC
TRBJ2-7	once	NA	TRBV4-1	CASSRGTEFYEQYF	TGCGCCAGCAGCCGGGGGACCGAGTTCTACGAGCAGTACTTC
TRBJ2-1	NA	TRBD2	TRBV18	CASSEGTSGNEQFF	TGTGCCAGCTCAGAGGGGACTAGCGGCAATGAGCAGTTCTTC
TRBJ1-2	NA	NA	TRBV30	CAWNRGSNYGYTF	TGTGCCTGGAACCGGGGCTCTAACTATGGCTACACCTTC
TRBJ2-7	NA	NA	TRBV12-3/TRBV12-4	CASGSRDSSYEQYF	TGTGCCAGCGGTTCACGGGACTCATCCTACGAGCAGTACTTC
TRBJ2-3	many	NA	TRBV4-1	CASSQDQGISSDTQYF	TGCGCCAGCAGCCAAGACCAGGGGATAAGCTCCGATACGCAGTATTTT
TRBJ2-7	NA	NA	TRBV5-4	CASSLEDKPYEQYF	TGTGCCAGCAGCTTGGAGGACAAACCCTACGAGCAGTACTTC
TRBJ1-6	many	NA	TRBV28	CASSFPLHF	TGTGCCAGCAGTTTCCCCCTCCACTTT
TRBJ2-1	NA	NA	TRBV6-2/TRBV6-3	CSSAEGHPEQFF	TGTTCCAGTGCAGAGGGCCATCCTGAGCAGTTCTTC
TRBJ1-6	many	TRBD1	TRBV27	CASTGTGNSPLHF	TGTGCCAGCACCGGGACAGGGAATTCACCCCTCCACTTT
TRBJ2-3	NA	NA	TRBV20-1	CSAGWERSAARTQYF	TGCAGTGCCGGATGGGAGCGGTCCGCGGCGAGGACGCAGTATTTT
TRBJ1-1	NA	NA	TRBV5-5	CASSIVGDIGLTEAFF	TGTGCCAGCAGCATTGTGGGGGACATCGGGTTGACTGAAGCTTTCTTT
TRBJ2-3	NA	NA	TRBV9	CASSVGGEYRTDTQYF	TGTGCCAGCAGCGTAGGGGGGGAGTATCGCACAGATACGCAGTATTTT
TRBJ2-5	few	TRBD1	TRBV5-1	CASSLQGETQYF	TGCGCCAGCAGCTTACAGGGGGAGACCCAGTACTTC
TRBJ1-1	many	NA	TRBV6-2/TRBV6-3	CASSYPAVRGEAFF	TGTGCCAGCAGTTACCCCGCCGTACGGGGTGAAGCTTTCTTT
TRBJ2-1	NA	NA	TRBV9	CASSADKDEQFF	TGTGCCAGCAGCGCGGACAAGGATGAGCAGTTCTTC
TRBJ1-6	NA	NA	TRBV11-2	CASSPLGTSANSPLHF	TGTGCCAGCAGCCCCCTAGGGACATCGGCTAATTCACCCCTCCACTTT
TRBJ1-2	NA	NA	TRBV27	CASSLPGVKHYVYTF	TGTGCCAGCAGTCTTCCGGGAGTCAAGCACTATGTCTACACCTTC
TRBJ1-3	NA	TRBD1	TRBV18	CASSPYEGAGSGKTIYF	TGTGCCAGCTCACCATACGAGGGGGCAGGCTCTGGAAAAACCATATATTTT
TRBJ2-5	NA	NA	TRBV3-1	CASSQGRGTVGYQETQYF	TGTGCCAGCAGCCAAGGTCGGGGGACAGTAGGGTACCAAGAGACCCAGTACTTC
TRBJ2-2	NA	NA	TRBV11-2	CASSLDGATPVGGELFF	TGTGCCAGCAGCTTAGATGGGGCGACACCGGTGGGCGGGGAGCTGTTTTTT
TRBJ2-3	NA	NA	TRBV5-1	CASSLPPGPDFTDTQYF	TGCGCCAGCAGCTTGCCCCCGGGGCCCGACTTCACAGATACGCAGTATTTT
TRBJ1-1	NA	NA	TRBV14	CASSQAGFGYTEAFF	TGTGCCAGCAGCCAAGCGGGTTTCGGGTACACTGAAGCTTTCTTT
TRBJ2-7	many	TRBD1	TRBV12-3/TRBV12-4	CASSLSGQYYEQYF	TGTGCCAGCAGTTTGTCGGGACAGTACTACGAGCAGTACTTC
TRBJ2-3	many	NA	TRBV29-1	CSVEAGRGYDTQYF	TGCAGCGTTGAGGCTGGCCGCGGCTACGATACGCAGTATTTT
TRBJ1-5	many	NA	TRBV2	CASSPWGELYSNQPQHF	TGTGCCAGCAGTCCATGGGGGGAATTATATAGCAATCAGCCCCAGCATTTT
TRBJ1-5	many	TRBD1	TRBV12-3/TRBV12-4	CASSLGTGYQPQHF	TGTGCCAGCAGTTTGGGGACAGGGTATCAGCCCCAGCATTTT
TRBJ2-1	many	TRBD2	TRBV7-9	CASSRLADLYNEQFF	TGTGCCAGCAGCCGACTAGCGGACCTCTACAATGAGCAGTTCTTC
TRBJ2-1	few	NA	TRBV11-2	CASSSPRAETYNEQFF	TGTGCCAGCAGCTCACCTCGAGCGGAGACCTACAATGAGCAGTTCTTC
TRBJ2-4	few	NA	TRBV5-1	CASSLGIARMSSGAKNIQYF	TGCGCCAGCAGCTTAGGAATCGCTAGGATGAGCTCGGGGGCCAAAAACATTCAGTACTTC
TRBJ1-1	many	NA	TRBV6-1	CASALTGINTEAFF	TGTGCCAGTGCTCTTACAGGAATTAACACTGAAGCTTTCTTT
TRBJ1-1	many	NA	TRBV7-9	CASSPSGPTTNGAFF	TGTGCCAGCAGCCCTTCGGGACCTACTACTAATGGGGCTTTCTTT
TRBJ2-7	many	NA	TRBV27	CASSFGQSYEQYF	TGTGCCAGCAGCTTCGGGCAATCCTACGAGCAGTACTTC
TRBJ1-2	many	TRBD1	TRBV2	CASRTPGQIKYGYTF	TGTGCCAGCAGGACCCCGGGACAGATAAAATATGGCTACACCTTC
TRBJ1-1	NA	NA	TRBV29-1	CSLRGLAGTEAFF	TGCAGCCTCCGGGGGCTGGCGGGCACTGAAGCTTTCTTT
TRBJ2-7	many	NA	TRBV18	CASSPHSYEQYF	TGTGCCAGCTCACCGCACTCCTACGAGCAGTACTTC
TRBJ1-1	many	NA	TRBV5-1	CASSSTRPGSKAFF	TGCGCCAGCAGCTCCACCCGCCCGGGCTCAAAGGCTTTCTTT
TRBJ2-1	many	TRBD2	TRBV20-1	CSARGTSGRAPTNYNEQFF	TGCAGTGCTAGGGGGACTAGCGGGAGGGCACCAACAAACTACAATGAGCAGTTCTTC
TRBJ2-2	many	NA	TRBV27	CASSSRTVGVQFF	TGTGCCAGCAGTTCTCGGACGGTGGGGGTGCAGTTTTTT
TRBJ2-1	many	NA	TRBV14	CASSHSTIYMSNEQFF	TGTGCCAGCAGCCATTCGACTATCTACATGTCCAATGAGCAGTTCTTC
TRBJ1-1	NA	TRBD1	TRBV29-1	CSVLTGENTEAFF	TGCAGCGTTCTGACAGGGGAGAACACTGAAGCTTTCTTT